The sequence of this TCR beta chain was determined in a study of post-analysis software for immune sequencing data. Study summary: Some patients lacked subtype; others had relapsing-remitting, secondary progressive or progressive-relapsing disease.

This clonotype was observed a handful of times. Its target is unknown. Study-wide results and limits: Patients used about 5 TRBV segments, including TRBV5-6, TRBV5-1 and TRBV20-1, more often than controls.

Unique molecular identifiers featured in each of the TCR beta cDNA libraries. TCRdb redid the calling of the PCR reads with MiXCR, one entry per CDR3 protein. The sample yields some 800,000 distinct CDR3 sequences, around 46% seen once. V lost 4 bases, J lost 2 bases, and 12 bases lay in between. The CDR3 is 15 residues long. This clonotype was sampled from a girl under 18 with multiple sclerosis. Sequencing was done on a sample of blood. This chain joins TRBV12-3 or TRBV12-4 and TRBJ2-1; D is unclear. The DNA for the CDR3 is TGTGCCAGCAGTTCCTCCTCGGGCGCCTACAATGAGCAGTTCTTC. Translation: CASSSSSGAYNEQFF.